A selection of T cell receptor beta chains follows, all from one sample in a study of cytomegalovirus exposure and HLA in healthy donors. The repertoire was sequenced with immunoSEQ multiplex PCR; TCRdb's copy has only in-frame clones and lacks some. The table lists about 130,000 clones, more than 8% of them singletons, with under 5.5% in the top ten. Material: PBMCs. These receptors were taken from a man aged 35 to 55 in good health and CMV-seronegative. Both conserved end residues are part of each CDR3. A D gene is named only where the DNA matches it firmly. Size tells how often a clone was seen (once, few, many) or the class of an expanded clone, and some rows leave it out.

>.|.|TRBJ2-3|TRBV27
TGTGCCAGCAGGCCCGGGACAGATACGCAGTATTTT
CASRPGTDTQYF
>.|TRBD2|TRBJ2-2|TRBV6-5
TGTGCCAGCAGTTACTCGCTAGCGGGGAACACCGGGGAGCTGTTTTTT
CASSYSLAGNTGELFF
>few|.|TRBJ2-1|TRBV7-6
TGTGCCAGCAGCCGAACCCTTTTGGGGCTACAAGACAATGAGCAGTTCTTC
CASSRTLLGLQDNEQFF
>few|.|TRBJ2-7|TRBV21-1
TGTGCCAGCGCTACCGGGACAGGGTTCTTGGGCGAGCAGTACTTC
CASATGTGFLGEQYF
>.|TRBD1|TRBJ1-5|TRBV4-1
TGCGCCAGCAGCCAAGGAACAGGGGGAGCTTCCCAGCCCCAGCATTTT
CASSQGTGGASQPQHF
>.|.|TRBJ1-5|TRBV30
TGTGCCTGGAGTGAGAGGGGAGGTCAGCCCCAGCATTTT
CAWSERGGQPQHF
>few|TRBD1|TRBJ2-7|TRBV28
TGTGCCAGCAGTTCCACAGGGGTTAGGGTTGAGCAGTACTTC
CASSSTGVRVEQYF
>.|.|TRBJ2-3|TRBV7-2
TGTGCCAGCAGCTTAGGCGGGGGCGCAGATACGCAGTATTTT
CASSLGGGADTQYF
>few|.|TRBJ1-6|TRBV7-9
TGTGCCAGCAGCTTAGAGGGGAGGAATTCACCCCTCCACTTT
CASSLEGRNSPLHF
>few|TRBD2|TRBJ2-5|TRBV5-1
TGCGCCAGCAGCACGGGACTAGCGGGGGGAAACCAAGAGACCCAGTACTTC
CASSTGLAGGNQETQYF
>few|.|TRBJ1-5|TRBV6-1
TGTGCCAGCAGTGGGCCCCTCGGGGGGGAGGTTCAGCCCCAGCATTTT
CASSGPLGGEVQPQHF
>.|TRBD1|TRBJ1-3|TRBV13
TGTGCCAGCAGCCTAGGGGGCAGAGAACCTGGAAACACCATATATTTT
CASSLGGREPGNTIYF
>many|.|TRBJ1-2|TRBV7-9
TGTGCCAGCAGCCCGCACACGAACTATGGCTACACCTTC
CASSPHTNYGYTF
>.|.|TRBJ2-5|TRBV15
TGTGCCACCAGCAAACAGGGAAGAGGTGCGGAGACCCAGTACTTC
CATSKQGRGAETQYF
>.|.|TRBJ2-3|TRBV5-1
TGCGCCAGCAGCTTGGCGGGACTTGCTACGCAGTATTTT
CASSLAGLATQYF
>.|.|TRBJ1-3|TRBV7-9
TGTGCCAGCAGCTTAGGTAGCTCCTCGAGGGGAAACACCATATATTTT
CASSLGSSSRGNTIYF
>few|.|TRBJ1-2|TRBV9
TGTGCCAGCAGCGCCTCGACAGCGTCCTATGGCTACACCTTC
CASSASTASYGYTF
>.|TRBD1|TRBJ2-7|TRBV7-8
TGTGCCAGCAGCCCGGGACAGAGATCGGCCTACGAGCAGTACTTC
CASSPGQRSAYEQYF
>.|.|TRBJ2-3|TRBV2
TGTGCCAGCAGTGATCCCGCGGGCCGCACAGATACGCAGTATTTT
CASSDPAGRTDTQYF
>few|.|TRBJ2-7|TRBV19
TGTGCCAGTAAGGCCGGGTATCAGTACGAGCAGTACTTC
CASKAGYQYEQYF
>.|.|TRBJ1-2|TRBV2
TGTGCCAGCAGCCCCGGACAGTTATGGAGCTACACCTTC
CASSPGQLWSYTF
>.|.|TRBJ1-5|TRBV6-5
TGTGCCAGCAGTACACAGAGCCGCAATCAGCCCCAGCATTTT
CASSTQSRNQPQHF
>.|TRBD2|TRBJ2-3|TRBV19
TGTGCCAGTAGTATTGTGACTAGCGGGGGCACAGATACGCAGTATTTT
CASSIVTSGGTDTQYF
>few|TRBD1|TRBJ1-1|TRBV7-2
TGTGCCAGCAGCCCACGAAGGACAGGGGGGACTGAAGCTTTCTTT
CASSPRRTGGTEAFF
>few|TRBD1|TRBJ2-3|TRBV2
TGTGCCAGCAGTGAGGGGACAGCGGATACGCAGTATTTT
CASSEGTADTQYF
>.|TRBD2|TRBJ2-1|TRBV10-1
TGCGCCAGCAGTGAGCGGGTGGAGAGCGGGGTGAACAATGAGCAGTTCTTC
CASSERVESGVNNEQFF
>.|TRBD1|TRBJ1-1|TRBV18
TGTGCCAGCTCACCGACGATGCCGGGACAGGCGAACACTGAAGCTTTCTTT
CASSPTMPGQANTEAFF
>.|TRBD1|TRBJ1-2|TRBV6-5
TGTGCCAGCTGCAAATCGACAGGGGGAGGTGGCTACACCTTC
CASCKSTGGGGYTF
>.|TRBD1|TRBJ1-5|TRBV19
TGTGCCAGTTCCGGGACAGGGGGCAATCAGCCCCAGCATTTT
CASSGTGGNQPQHF
>few|.|TRBJ2-1|TRBV5-4
TGTGCCAGCAGCTTGGAAGGGGTATTACATGAGCAGTTCTTC
CASSLEGVLHEQFF
>few|.|TRBJ1-1|TRBV6-5
TGTGCCAGCAGTTACAGGGACACGGCTTTCTTT
CASSYRDTAFF
>.|TRBD2|TRBJ2-3|TRBV7-6
TGTGCCAGCAGCGTACCTACTAGCGGGGGATTGATAGTAGCAGATACGCAGTATTTT
CASSVPTSGGLIVADTQYF
>.|.|TRBJ1-1|TRBV6-6
TGTGCCAGCAGTTACTCGAGGGCGGACACTGAAGCTTTCTTT
CASSYSRADTEAFF
>large|.|TRBJ2-6|TRBV4-2
TGTGCCAGCAGCCAACTTGGGACAACCGGGGCCAACGTCCTGACTTTC
CASSQLGTTGANVLTF
>few|TRBD1|TRBJ2-7|TRBV5-1
TGCGCCAGCGGATTGGGACAGGGTCTCGAGCAGTACTTC
CASGLGQGLEQYF
>few|TRBD1|TRBJ2-2|TRBV5-6
TGTGCCAGCAGGAAAGGACAGGGGGCGCACACCGGGGAGCTGTTTTTT
CASRKGQGAHTGELFF
>.|.|TRBJ1-1|TRBV19
TGTGCCAGTCGAGATAACACTGAAGCTTTCTTT
CASRDNTEAFF
>.|TRBD1|TRBJ1-1|TRBV5-1
TGCGCCAGCAGCTTTTTGGGGGCAGGGGGCATGAACACTGAAGCTTTCTTT
CASSFLGAGGMNTEAFF
>few|.|TRBJ2-7|TRBV6-1
TGTGCCAGCAGTGAAGCATCAAGCGGGTCGCACGAGCAGTACTTC
CASSEASSGSHEQYF
>few|TRBD2|TRBJ2-1|TRBV7-2
TGTGCCAGCCAGACTAGCGGGGCCTACAATGAGCAGTTCTTC
CASQTSGAYNEQFF
>few|.|TRBJ2-5|TRBV4-1
TGCGCCAGCAGCCAGCAACAACAGGGTCTAGGGCAAGAGACCCAGTACTTC
CASSQQQQGLGQETQYF
>.|TRBD2|TRBJ2-5|TRBV7-9
TGTGCCAGCAGCCTCAACTCGGGACTAGCGAGAGTCGAGACCCAGTACTTC
CASSLNSGLARVETQYF
>.|TRBD1|TRBJ2-7|TRBV19
TGTGCCAGTAGGAAGGGGGCCGGCTACGAGCAGTACTTC
CASRKGAGYEQYF
>few|.|TRBJ1-2|TRBV5-6
TGTGCCAGCAGCCCCGGGGGGAAATTCTATGGCTACACCTTC
CASSPGGKFYGYTF
>.|.|TRBJ1-4|TRBV30
TGTGCCTGGAGTGTACGGGCAGGGCCCGATGAAAAACTGTTTTTT
CAWSVRAGPDEKLFF
>few|.|TRBJ2-7|TRBV4-2
TGTGCCAGCAGCCAACAAACTAGCCCCCACTACTACGAGCAGTACTTC
CASSQQTSPHYYEQYF
>few|.|TRBJ2-1|TRBV9
TGTGCCAGCAGTAGGGGCAATGAGCAGTTCTTC
CASSRGNEQFF